The rows below give T cell receptor beta chains drawn from one sample of a study of OX40 agonist ivuxolimab in advanced cancers. The table came from immunoSEQ multiplex PCR; TCRdb's copy has only in-frame clones and leaves some out. The sample contains 48,000 or so clones, about 90% of which appear only once. This material consisted of CD4+ or CD8+ T cells sorted from blood, taken in a trial of the OX40 agonist ivuxolimab. Every receptor here comes from an adult with an advanced solid tumor such as melanoma, head and neck, liver or kidney cancer. Each CDR3 is given with its conserved first and last residue. A D gene is named only where the DNA matches it firmly. Size is omitted from some rows. Given values are once, few, many or a class for expanded clones.

TRBJ1-6,NA,NA,TRBV13,CASSLYNSPLHF,TGTGCCAGCAGCTTATATAATTCACCCCTCCACTTT
TRBJ1-2,few,NA,TRBV4-1,CASSQWGTSHYGYTF,TGCGCCAGCAGCCAATGGGGCACATCCCACTATGGCTACACCTTC
TRBJ1-1,NA,NA,TRBV7-8,CASSSYGPGIVNTEAFF,TGTGCCAGCAGCTCTTATGGGCCAGGGATAGTGAACACTGAAGCTTTCTTT
TRBJ2-3,NA,NA,TRBV25-1,CASSEGGPDTQYF,TGTGCCAGCAGTGAGGGGGGGCCAGATACGCAGTATTTT
TRBJ2-4,NA,NA,TRBV7-9,CASSDTGEVAKNIQYF,TGTGCCAGCAGCGATACAGGGGAGGTGGCCAAAAACATTCAGTACTTC
TRBJ2-1,NA,TRBD2,TRBV7-9,CASSTGTSGVEQFF,TGTGCCAGCAGCACCGGGACTAGCGGGGTTGAGCAGTTCTTC
TRBJ2-7,once,NA,TRBV6-5,CASKKDSAPWEQYF,TGTGCCAGCAAGAAGGACAGTGCGCCCTGGGAGCAGTACTTC
TRBJ2-7,NA,NA,TRBV6-4,CASSDSRDEGSYEQYF,TGTGCCAGCAGTGACTCCCGGGACGAGGGCTCCTACGAGCAGTACTTC
TRBJ1-1,NA,TRBD1,TRBV9,CASSEPPGGRNTEAFF,TGTGCCAGCAGCGAGCCCCCAGGGGGCAGGAACACTGAAGCTTTCTTT
TRBJ2-2,NA,NA,TRBV7-6,CASSFHTDREEAGELFF,TGTGCCAGCAGCTTCCACACAGACAGGGAGGAGGCCGGGGAGCTGTTTTTT
TRBJ2-3,NA,NA,TRBV7-9,CASSLGQGYSDTQYF,TGTGCCAGCAGCTTAGGTCAGGGTTATTCAGATACGCAGTATTTT
TRBJ2-3,NA,TRBD2,TRBV4-1,CASSPTSGDTDTQYF,TGCGCCAGCAGCCCGACTAGCGGGGACACAGATACGCAGTATTTT
TRBJ2-7,NA,NA,TRBV7-9,CASSLQGRSYEQYF,TGTGCCAGCAGCTTGCAAGGACGATCCTACGAGCAGTACTTC
TRBJ2-1,NA,TRBD2,TRBV19,CASSISSGGGYNEQFF,TGTGCCAGTAGTATATCAAGCGGGGGAGGCTACAATGAGCAGTTCTTC
TRBJ2-3,NA,TRBD2,TRBV4-3,CASTYAGGSTDTQYF,TGCGCCAGCACATATGCGGGGGGGAGCACAGATACGCAGTATTTT
TRBJ2-7,NA,NA,TRBV6-5,CASTLGINGYEQYF,TGTGCCAGCACTTTGGGGATAAACGGGTACGAGCAGTACTTC
TRBJ2-3,NA,NA,TRBV4-1,CASSQEGVTGSTDTQYF,TGCGCCAGCAGCCAAGAGGGGGTGACTGGATCCACAGATACGCAGTATTTT
TRBJ2-3,NA,NA,TRBV11-2,CASSYMDTQYF,TGTGCCAGCAGCTATATGGATACGCAGTATTTT
TRBJ1-4,NA,NA,TRBV27,CASSPYDSPNEKLFF,TGTGCCAGCAGCCCTTACGACAGTCCTAATGAAAAACTGTTTTTT
TRBJ1-1,NA,TRBD1,TRBV19,CASSYRGMNTEAFF,TGTGCCAGTAGTTACAGGGGAATGAACACTGAAGCTTTCTTT
TRBJ1-1,NA,NA,TRBV7-6,CASSLVASMNTEAFF,TGTGCCAGCAGCTTAGTGGCCAGCATGAACACTGAAGCTTTCTTT
TRBJ2-1,NA,NA,TRBV7-2,CASSFDAFRYNEQFF,TGTGCCAGCAGCTTCGACGCTTTTCGGTACAATGAGCAGTTCTTC
TRBJ2-5,NA,TRBD2,TRBV7-3,CASSPGLAGKETQYF,TGTGCCAGCAGCCCCGGACTAGCGGGGAAAGAGACCCAGTACTTC
TRBJ2-1,NA,TRBD2,TRBV19,CASRGVGYNEQFF,TGTGCCAGCCGGGGGGTGGGCTACAATGAGCAGTTCTTC
TRBJ2-7,once,NA,TRBV11-2,CASSLAGGPYEQYF,TGTGCCAGCAGCTTGGCCGGGGGGCCCTACGAGCAGTACTTC
TRBJ2-3,NA,TRBD1,TRBV27,CASSSHFRLSLDRASTDTQYF,TGTGCCAGCAGTTCTCATTTTAGATTATCCTTAGACAGGGCTAGCACAGATACGCAGTATTTT
TRBJ2-3,NA,TRBD1,TRBV29-1,CSVNDRGWRSDTQYF,TGCAGCGTTAACGACAGGGGGTGGAGGTCAGATACGCAGTATTTT